This TCR beta chain was documented in a study of blood T cells in healthy people across ages. The germline gives CDR1 SGHRS, CDR2 YFSETQ. The CDR3 spans 11 residues. Trimming took off 2 bases at V and 12 bases at J, with 11 bases between the two ends. This clonotype was seen more than once but under ten times. A second PCR of roughly 7 to 11 cycles used a sample-barcoded 5' primer and a J-beta primer mix. Carrying 12 random nucleotides, a template-switch adaptor labeled each individual cDNA molecule. One entry per CDR3 protein, called by TCRdb with MiXCR from the 5' RACE reads. This repertoire shows some 1.5 million distinct CDR3 sequences, roughly 27% found once; its top ten account for roughly 8%.

This clonotype was obtained from a woman aged 30 to 39 in good health. This sequence joins TRBV5-1 and TRBJ1-1; perhaps TRBD1 as D (5 bases). The sequencing input was blood. CDR3 sequence: CASSFGTKTFF. The CDR3 DNA follows: TGCGCCAGCAGCTTCGGGACCAAGACTTTCTTT.